These 21 T cell receptor beta chains originate from one sample sequenced in a study of control samples from healthy donors and cancer patients. Profiled with immunoSEQ multiplex PCR; TCRdb holds only in-frame clones, not every one. Seen here are more than 120,000 clones, about 90% observed once, and the top ten hold 3% to 3.5%. The source material was blood. The receptor source for this set is a young man in good health.

The chain couples TRBV4-1 to TRBJ1-1; D is unresolved. This CDR3 has 14 amino acids. The V gene lost 0 bases and the J gene lost 0 bases, with 5 bases spanning the gap. Germline lookup yields CDR1 MGHRA and CDR2 YSYEKL. CDR3 DNA: TGCGCCAGCAGCCAAGATGGACTGAACACTGAAGCTTTCTTT. Its translation is CASSQDGLNTEAFF.

V gene TRBV11-2 combines with J gene TRBJ2-4, with D perhaps given as TRBD1 or TRBD2 (5 bases each). CDR3 length: 15 amino acids. In germline, CDR1 is SGHAT, CDR2 FQNNGV. Trimming left V 1 base short and J 5 bases short, with 12 bases between. This CDR3 is CASSLAGGRENIQYF. CDR3 DNA: TGTGCCAGCAGCTTAGCTGGGGGTAGGGAAAACATTCAGTACTTC.

CDR3 DNA sequence: TGTGCCAGCAGTGAAGGGCCAGCAACTAATGAAAAACTGTTTTTT. Encoded protein: CASSEGPATNEKLFF. This chain links TRBV6-1 with TRBJ1-4, with no clear D. The germline V gene encodes CDR1 MNHNS and CDR2 SASEGT. The CDR3 contains 15 residues. V lost 1 base and J 0 bases, leaving 6 bases between the germline ends.

The J gene is TRBJ2-3, the V gene TRBV2; weak D call: TRBD1 (5 bases). Per germline, CDR1 SNHLY and CDR2 FYNNEI. This CDR3 spans 15 amino acids. V lost 4 bases and J 3 bases, leaving 14 bases between the germline ends. The CDR3 region is CASSGGPERTDTQYF. The CDR3, as DNA: TGTGCCAGCAGTGGGGGCCCCGAGAGGACAGATACGCAGTATTTT.

Here the CDR3 DNA reads TGTGCCATCAGTGAGTCGTTGGCGGGGGGCCTACTCAACTCCTACAATGAGCAGTTCTTC. Its translation: CAISESLAGGLLNSYNEQFF. The chain has TRBV10-3 and TRBJ2-1; 8 bases match TRBD2. V was pared by 0 bases and J by 0 bases, with 13 bases of the junction left unmatched. CDR1 and CDR2 from the germline V gene are ENHRY and SYGVKD. The CDR3 extends over 20 amino acids.

The chain uses TRBV5-1 and TRBJ1-5; tentatively, D is TRBD1 (6 bases). Trimming cost V 4 bases and J 3 bases, with 11 bases left between them. CDR1 and CDR2 (germline): SGHRS, YFSETQ. The CDR3 consists of 14 residues. For the CDR3, the DNA is TGCGCCAGCAGCCTGGACAGTTCCAATCAGCCCCAGCATTTT. As protein: CASSLDSSNQPQHF.

DNA of the CDR3: TGTGCCAGCAGTCCCCATCCAGCGGGGGCAGAGACCCAGTACTTC. Protein product: CASSPHPAGAETQYF. This chain links TRBV6-5 with TRBJ2-5; 8 nucleotides agree with TRBD2. The germline gives CDR1 MNHEY, CDR2 SVGAGI. The ends lost 5 bases at V and 4 bases at J; junction bases unmatched: 9. The CDR3 extends over 15 amino acids.

The chain recombines TRBV11-2 with TRBJ1-2; tentatively, D is TRBD1 (6 bases). CDR3 length: 14 residues. Germline CDR1 and CDR2: SGHAT and FQNNGV. Deletions cut 5 bases from V and 7 bases from J, with 17 bases between. As DNA, the CDR3 is TGTGCCAGCAGCATAACCGGACAGCCCTTTGGCTACACCTTC. As protein: CASSITGQPFGYTF.

The chain joins TRBV14 to TRBJ1-1, with 11 positions matching TRBD1. Germline values: CDR1 SGHDN, CDR2 FVKESK. The CDR3 spans 17 residues. V was clipped by 4 bases and J by 4 bases; unmatched bases: 11. The CDR3 region is CASSPPRWDRGGTEAFF. Here the CDR3 DNA reads TGTGCCAGCAGCCCTCCCCGTTGGGACAGGGGGGGCACTGAAGCTTTCTTT.

The CDR3 sequence: CSVEGSTGGDYGYTF. CDR3 coding DNA: TGCAGCGTTGAGGGGTCCACAGGGGGGGACTATGGCTACACCTTC. The chain links TRBV29-1 to TRBJ1-2; 8 positions agree with TRBD1. The CDR3 contains 15 residues. CDR1 is SQVTM, CDR2 ANQGSEA, per germline. Trimming cost V 3 bases and J 3 bases; bases outside gene matches: 9.

V usage is TRBV5-6 and J usage is TRBJ1-2; D unclear. The germline CDR1 and CDR2 sequences are SGHDT and YYEEEE. The V gene lost 0 bases and the J gene lost 4 bases, with 7 bases spanning the gap. This CDR3 has 13 residues. The CDR3 sequence is CASSLVIGYGYTF. The CDR3 DNA reads as TGTGCCAGCAGCTTGGTTATAGGCTATGGCTACACCTTC.

The chain employs TRBV7-2 and TRBJ2-1; 10 positions agree with TRBD1. Germline assignment: CDR1 SGHTA and CDR2 FQGNSA. The CDR3 sequence is 17 residues long. Trimming cost V 4 bases and J 2 bases; bases outside gene matches: 8. This CDR3 reads CASSSVLGQGTYNEQFF. CDR3 DNA: TGTGCCAGCAGCTCCGTCTTGGGACAGGGGACCTACAATGAGCAGTTCTTC.

This clone has only one observation. This rearrangement joins TRBV7-2 to TRBJ2-1; 8 bases match TRBD1. Per the germline V gene, CDR1 is SGHTA and CDR2 is FQGNSA. This CDR3 is 15 amino acids long. Trimming at V came to 5 bases and at J to 4 bases, leaving 7 bases not matched to a gene. In DNA form, the CDR3 reads TGTGCCAGCAGCCCGGACAGGGACCCTTACAATGAGCAGTTCTTC. Amino acids: CASSPDRDPYNEQFF.

The chain employs TRBV6-1 and TRBJ2-1, with TRBD2 matching over 10 bases. The CDR3 covers 16 residues. Germline V gene sequence: CDR1 MNHNS, CDR2 SASEGT. Trimming at V came to 2 bases and at J to 7 bases, leaving 8 bases not matched to a gene. The DNA of the CDR3 is TGTGCCAGCAGTGAACCGAGGCTAGCGGGGGCGAATGAGCAGTTCTTC. Its translation is CASSEPRLAGANEQFF.

The chain is built from TRBV28 and TRBJ2-1; 13 bases map to TRBD2. The length of the CDR3 is 15 residues. Germline trimming cut 5 bases from V and 4 bases from J; bases unmatched to any gene: 2. Germline V gives CDR1 MDHEN, CDR2 SYDVKM. The CDR3 nucleotides read TGTGCCAGCAGTCAGGGACTAGCGGGGTACAATGAGCAGTTCTTC. Translated, it gives CASSQGLAGYNEQFF.

The chain is built from TRBV15 and TRBJ1-1, with D maybe TRBD1 (6 bases). The CDR3 spans 14 residues. Germline V gene data show CDR1 as LNHNV and CDR2 as YYDKDF (reference sequence). Trimming shortened V by 5 bases and J by 1 base, and 11 bases separated the two germline ends. This CDR3 reads CATSSRGQNTEAFF. The CDR3 DNA reads as TGTGCCACCAGCTCCAGGGGCCAGAACACTGAAGCTTTCTTT.

The V call is TRBV6-5, the J call TRBJ1-2, with a possible D match to TRBD1 (5 bases). Germline CDR1 is MNHEY and CDR2 is SVGAGI. This CDR3 is 14 amino acids long. Trimming removed 4 bases from V and 0 bases from J, with 9 bases in between. Written as DNA, the CDR3 is TGTGCCAGCAGTTCGCCAGGGTCTAACTATGGCTACACCTTC. It codes for CASSSPGSNYGYTF.

The V and J genes are TRBV28 and TRBJ1-3; unclear D gene. There are 14 residues in the CDR3. V shed 8 bases and J shed 0 bases, with 11 bases lying between them. Germline lookup yields CDR1 MDHEN and CDR2 SYDVKM. CDR3 sequence reads: CASVDRYSGNTIYF. In DNA form, the CDR3 reads TGTGCCAGCGTGGACCGATACTCTGGAAACACCATATATTTT.

J is TRBJ1-2 and V is TRBV28, with D possibly TRBD1 on 6 matching bases. The CDR3 length is 19 residues. Between the trimmed V and J ends, which lost 4 bases and 6 bases, there was a span of 30 bases. Germline CDR1 and CDR2: MDHEN and SYDVKM. CDR3 sequence: CASSSQGMGPERPPNGYTF. The CDR3 nucleotides are TGTGCCAGCAGTTCCCAGGGGATGGGCCCAGAGAGGCCTCCCAATGGCTACACCTTC.

The CDR3 sequence: CASSYSTGMNTEAFF. The CDR3 DNA reads as TGTGCCAGCAGTTACTCAACAGGCATGAACACTGAAGCTTTCTTT. This chain uses TRBV6-5 with TRBJ1-1; tentative D call: TRBD1 (5 bases). Germline V gene data show CDR1 as MNHEY and CDR2 as SVGAGI. V was cut by 0 bases and J by 0 bases, with 8 bases left in between. CDR3 size: 15 residues.

The V call is TRBV28, the J call TRBJ1-4; 7 nucleotides align to TRBD1. The V and J ends lost 5 bases and 5 bases, in that order; junction bases with no gene match: 8. Germline lookup yields CDR1 MDHEN and CDR2 SYDVKM. This CDR3 is 15 amino acids long. CDR3 sequence: CASSASGQHNEKLFF. The CDR3 DNA reads as TGTGCCAGCAGTGCTTCGGGACAGCACAATGAAAAACTGTTTTTT.